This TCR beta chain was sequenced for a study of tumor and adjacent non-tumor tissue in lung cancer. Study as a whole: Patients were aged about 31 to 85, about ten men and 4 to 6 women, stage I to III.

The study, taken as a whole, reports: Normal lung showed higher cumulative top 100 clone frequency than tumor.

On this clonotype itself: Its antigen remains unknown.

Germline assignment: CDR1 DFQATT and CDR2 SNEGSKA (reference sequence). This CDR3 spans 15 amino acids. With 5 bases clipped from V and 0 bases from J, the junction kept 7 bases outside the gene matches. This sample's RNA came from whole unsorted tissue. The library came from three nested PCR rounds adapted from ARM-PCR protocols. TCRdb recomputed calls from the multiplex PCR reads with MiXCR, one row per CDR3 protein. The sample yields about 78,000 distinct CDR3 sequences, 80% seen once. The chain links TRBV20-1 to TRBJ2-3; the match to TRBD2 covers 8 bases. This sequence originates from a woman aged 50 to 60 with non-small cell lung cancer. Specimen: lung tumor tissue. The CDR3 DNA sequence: TGCAGTGCTTCCGGGACTAGTGGGAGCACAGATACGCAGTATTTT. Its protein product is CSASGTSGSTDTQYF.